Listed below are T cell receptor beta chains from one sample, sequenced in a study of TIL therapy for anti-PD-1-resistant metastatic lung cancer. Measured with immunoSEQ multiplex PCR; TCRdb has only the in-frame clones, and not every one. This table has around 21,000 clones, just over 70% appearing once. The sample was blood, taken at baseline. The receptors stem from a person aged 25-80 years with non-small cell lung cancer. CDR3s include the opening cysteine and the closing phenylalanine or tryptophan. D genes are given only for firm matches. A clone size is listed for some rows: how often the clone was seen (once, few, many), or a class if it is expanded.

v_gene: TRBV5-8
j_gene: TRBJ1-2
d_gene: -
abundance: -
CDR3aa: CASSATGGYTF
CDR3nt: TGTGCCAGCAGCGCTACAGGTGGCTACACCTTC

v_gene: TRBV4-1
j_gene: TRBJ1-2
d_gene: TRBD1
abundance: -
CDR3aa: CASSQAGQGYGYTF
CDR3nt: TGCGCCAGCAGCCAAGCAGGACAGGGATATGGCTACACCTTC

v_gene: TRBV12-3/TRBV12-4
j_gene: TRBJ1-1
d_gene: -
abundance: -
CDR3aa: CASSLKAEAFF
CDR3nt: TGTGCCAGCAGTTTAAAGGCTGAAGCTTTCTTT

v_gene: TRBV29-1
j_gene: TRBJ2-5
d_gene: -
abundance: -
CDR3aa: CSVEGNSRETQYF
CDR3nt: TGCAGCGTTGAAGGCAACAGCCGGGAGACCCAGTACTTC

v_gene: TRBV6-1
j_gene: TRBJ2-7
d_gene: -
abundance: -
CDR3aa: CASSENPLEQYF
CDR3nt: TGTGCCAGCAGTGAAAACCCCTTAGAGCAGTACTTC

v_gene: TRBV6-2/TRBV6-3
j_gene: TRBJ1-1
d_gene: -
abundance: -
CDR3aa: CASSYSPRTASNTEAFF
CDR3nt: TGTGCCAGCAGTTACTCGCCGAGGACAGCTTCGAACACTGAAGCTTTCTTT

v_gene: TRBV5-1
j_gene: TRBJ1-1
d_gene: -
abundance: -
CDR3aa: CASSLNVGGGTEAFF
CDR3nt: TGCGCCAGCAGCTTGAACGTGGGGGGAGGCACTGAAGCTTTCTTT

v_gene: TRBV9
j_gene: TRBJ2-3
d_gene: -
abundance: -
CDR3aa: CASSVATDGSTDTQYF
CDR3nt: TGTGCCAGCAGCGTAGCCACTGACGGCAGCACAGATACGCAGTATTTT

v_gene: TRBV4-2
j_gene: TRBJ2-1
d_gene: TRBD2
abundance: -
CDR3aa: CASSPLRGGNEQFF
CDR3nt: TGTGCCAGCAGCCCTCTTCGGGGGGGGAATGAGCAGTTCTTC

v_gene: TRBV20-1
j_gene: TRBJ2-3
d_gene: -
abundance: -
CDR3aa: CSASFGRSSQYF
CDR3nt: TGCAGTGCTAGTTTCGGGCGGAGCTCCCAGTATTTT

v_gene: TRBV10-2
j_gene: TRBJ2-3
d_gene: TRBD2
abundance: -
CDR3aa: CASSPTLGLAGTRQDTQYF
CDR3nt: TGCGCCAGCAGCCCCACCCTCGGACTAGCGGGGACCCGGCAAGATACGCAGTATTTT

v_gene: TRBV30
j_gene: TRBJ1-1
d_gene: -
abundance: few
CDR3aa: CAWRWGGNTEAFF
CDR3nt: TGTGCCTGGAGGTGGGGAGGGAACACTGAAGCTTTCTTT

v_gene: TRBV5-5
j_gene: TRBJ2-7
d_gene: TRBD2
abundance: -
CDR3aa: CASSPGTGTSLLQQYF
CDR3nt: TGTGCCAGCAGCCCGGGAACCGGGACTAGCCTTTTGCAGCAGTACTTC

v_gene: TRBV7-9
j_gene: TRBJ1-2
d_gene: -
abundance: -
CDR3aa: CASSFPPTPHANYGYTF
CDR3nt: TGTGCCAGCAGCTTCCCACCCACCCCACACGCTAACTATGGCTACACCTTC

v_gene: TRBV2
j_gene: TRBJ1-2
d_gene: -
abundance: -
CDR3aa: CASSRDDSNYGYTF
CDR3nt: TGTGCCAGCAGTCGGGACGACTCTAACTATGGCTACACCTTC

v_gene: TRBV30
j_gene: TRBJ1-6
d_gene: -
abundance: -
CDR3aa: CAWSSGNSPLHF
CDR3nt: TGTGCCTGGAGTTCAGGGAATTCACCCCTCCACTTT

v_gene: TRBV4-3
j_gene: TRBJ1-3
d_gene: -
abundance: -
CDR3aa: CASSPGHYSGNTIYF
CDR3nt: TGCGCCAGCAGCCCGGGCCACTACTCTGGAAACACCATATATTTT

v_gene: TRBV13
j_gene: TRBJ2-1
d_gene: TRBD2
abundance: -
CDR3aa: CASSYHGGGLRAANEQFF
CDR3nt: TGTGCCAGCAGCTACCACGGCGGGGGGCTTCGAGCGGCAAATGAGCAGTTCTTC

v_gene: TRBV4-1
j_gene: TRBJ2-1
d_gene: -
abundance: -
CDR3aa: CASGSLQGIAYNEQFF
CDR3nt: TGCGCCAGCGGATCATTACAGGGAATCGCCTACAATGAGCAGTTCTTC

v_gene: TRBV7-3
j_gene: TRBJ2-6
d_gene: -
abundance: medium-sized
CDR3aa: CASSRGANVLTF
CDR3nt: TGTGCCAGCAGCCGCGGGGCCAACGTCCTGACTTTC

v_gene: TRBV7-9
j_gene: TRBJ2-1
d_gene: TRBD2
abundance: medium-sized
CDR3aa: CASSLALAGAHNEQFF
CDR3nt: TGTGCCAGCAGCTTAGCCTTAGCGGGAGCCCACAATGAGCAGTTCTTC

v_gene: TRBV7-6
j_gene: TRBJ2-3
d_gene: -
abundance: -
CDR3aa: CASSVGLQDTQYF
CDR3nt: TGTGCCAGCAGCGTCGGACTGCAAGATACGCAGTATTTT

v_gene: TRBV7-2
j_gene: TRBJ2-5
d_gene: TRBD2
abundance: few
CDR3aa: CASSLAKGLVSFATQYF
CDR3nt: TGTGCCAGCAGCTTAGCGAAAGGACTAGTTAGTTTCGCGACCCAGTACTTC

v_gene: TRBV28
j_gene: TRBJ2-3
d_gene: -
abundance: few
CDR3aa: CASSSAGARGDTQYF
CDR3nt: TGTGCCAGCAGTTCGGCCGGGGCACGGGGAGATACGCAGTATTTT

v_gene: TRBV13
j_gene: TRBJ2-2
d_gene: TRBD2
abundance: -
CDR3aa: CASSFLRTSGSTGELFF
CDR3nt: TGTGCCAGCAGCTTCCTACGGACTAGCGGGAGCACCGGGGAGCTGTTTTTT

v_gene: TRBV19
j_gene: TRBJ1-1
d_gene: -
abundance: -
CDR3aa: CASSTQGPTTEAFF
CDR3nt: TGTGCCAGTAGTACACAGGGTCCGACCACTGAAGCTTTCTTT

v_gene: TRBV6-5
j_gene: TRBJ1-4
d_gene: TRBD1
abundance: -
CDR3aa: CASSRTGVPNEKLFF
CDR3nt: TGTGCCAGCAGCCGGACAGGGGTGCCTAATGAAAAACTGTTTTTT

v_gene: TRBV9
j_gene: TRBJ1-1
d_gene: -
abundance: once
CDR3aa: CASSVDQRANTEAFF
CDR3nt: TGTGCCAGCAGCGTAGATCAGAGGGCGAACACTGAAGCTTTCTTT

v_gene: TRBV2
j_gene: TRBJ1-4
d_gene: -
abundance: -
CDR3aa: CASSVQGGEKLFF
CDR3nt: TGTGCCAGCAGTGTACAGGGAGGAGAAAAACTGTTTTTT

v_gene: TRBV5-8
j_gene: TRBJ1-1
d_gene: -
abundance: -
CDR3aa: CASSLIPGTEAFF
CDR3nt: TGTGCCAGCAGCTTGATCCCGGGGACTGAAGCTTTCTTT

v_gene: TRBV4-1
j_gene: TRBJ1-1
d_gene: TRBD1
abundance: -
CDR3aa: CASSHRDRMGTEAFF
CDR3nt: TGCGCCAGCAGCCATAGGGACAGGATGGGCACTGAAGCTTTCTTT

v_gene: TRBV5-1
j_gene: TRBJ2-3
d_gene: TRBD1
abundance: -
CDR3aa: CASSTGTGVGDTQYF
CDR3nt: TGCGCCAGCAGCACCGGGACAGGGGTAGGCGATACGCAGTATTTT

v_gene: TRBV6-5
j_gene: TRBJ2-3
d_gene: TRBD2
abundance: -
CDR3aa: CASRVLAGADTQYF
CDR3nt: TGTGCCAGCAGGGTACTAGCGGGAGCAGATACGCAGTATTTT

v_gene: TRBV12-3/TRBV12-4
j_gene: TRBJ2-2
d_gene: -
abundance: -
CDR3aa: CASSLMGTGELFF
CDR3nt: TGTGCCAGCAGTTTAATGGGGACCGGGGAGCTGTTTTTT

v_gene: TRBV15
j_gene: TRBJ2-1
d_gene: -
abundance: -
CDR3aa: CATSTGIRWSEQFF
CDR3nt: TGTGCCACCAGCACGGGCATTAGGTGGAGTGAGCAGTTCTTC

v_gene: TRBV27
j_gene: TRBJ2-2
d_gene: TRBD1
abundance: -
CDR3aa: CASSLRTGVITGELFF
CDR3nt: TGTGCCAGCAGTTTAAGGACAGGGGTAATCACCGGGGAGCTGTTTTTT

v_gene: TRBV6-8
j_gene: TRBJ2-3
d_gene: -
abundance: -
CDR3aa: CASSDYGSTDTQYF
CDR3nt: TGTGCCAGCAGTGATTACGGTAGCACAGATACGCAGTATTTT

v_gene: TRBV5-1
j_gene: TRBJ2-6
d_gene: -
abundance: -
CDR3aa: CASTKMSGQIYSGANVLTF
CDR3nt: TGCGCCAGCACCAAGATGTCCGGGCAGATATACTCTGGGGCCAACGTCCTGACTTTC

v_gene: TRBV6-2/TRBV6-3
j_gene: TRBJ1-2
d_gene: TRBD1
abundance: -
CDR3aa: CASSTPRTGGIGYGYTF
CDR3nt: TGTGCCAGCAGTACCCCTCGGACAGGGGGCATCGGCTATGGCTACACCTTC

v_gene: TRBV6-1
j_gene: TRBJ2-3
d_gene: -
abundance: -
CDR3aa: CASSKDPSGFAGTDTQYF
CDR3nt: TGTGCCAGCAGTAAAGACCCCTCAGGGTTTGCGGGTACAGATACGCAGTATTTT

v_gene: TRBV6-5
j_gene: TRBJ2-7
d_gene: -
abundance: -
CDR3aa: CASSYRDGGYEQYF
CDR3nt: TGTGCCAGCAGTTACAGGGACGGGGGCTACGAGCAGTACTTC

v_gene: TRBV7-2
j_gene: TRBJ1-5
d_gene: -
abundance: once
CDR3aa: CASSLGTRENQPQHF
CDR3nt: TGTGCCAGCAGCCTCGGGACACGGGAAAATCAGCCCCAGCATTTT

v_gene: TRBV27
j_gene: TRBJ2-7
d_gene: TRBD2
abundance: -
CDR3aa: CASSLRAGAGSYEQYF
CDR3nt: TGTGCCAGCAGTTTAAGGGCGGGAGCCGGCTCCTACGAGCAGTACTTC